This paragraph reports one T cell receptor (beta chain). This clone occurred many times. The target of this receptor is not known. No much larger clonotype is one base removed from it; base qualities were not supplied. Libraries were constructed by PCR. The data were produced on an Illumina HiSeq 4000. High-throughput sequencing was used to profile the TCR beta-chain CDR3 region of every patient. From the authors' description of their analysis: The researchers built a classifier to tell apart papillary thyroid cancer patients with distant metastasis, based on CDR3 differences among clinicopathological groups. The Shannon index was used to measure repertoire diversity, and the Morisita-Horn index was used to measure how similar tumor and blood repertoires were. TCRdb reworked the public reads: Q25 trimming with fastp, MiXCR clone assembly, productive beta chains retained. For this entry, the V and J calls and clone size follow TCRdb and not the study's own pipeline. The sample table shows under 15,000 clones, and 9.5% to 13% are seen once. The ten largest account for about 31% of the sample.

Before undergoing thyroid surgery, none of the patients had been given any kind of treatment. Patient clinical samples collected from the early 2010s to the late 2010s were retrospectively analysed using T-cell receptor beta sequencing. The data originate from a study of metastatic and nonmetastatic thyroid tumors (TCRdb year 2020). Looking at the study overall: The researchers compared repertoires between peripheral blood samples and tumor or nodule tissue samples from patients with malignant or benign thyroid disease.

Beyond this particular receptor, the publication reports: TCR beta diversity was reported as significantly higher in malignant tumors than in benign nodules, in both blood and tumor samples.

The trim is 1 base for V and 1 base for J, with a gap of 8 bases between the germline ends. From its cysteine to its phenylalanine, the CDR3 spans 15 amino acids. Kept here is only the CDR3 DNA, which spans 45 bases and is read in frame from base 1. CDR1 and CDR2, looked up from the germline V gene, are MGHRA and YSYEKL. Input material: blood. The receptor chain draws on TRBV4-1 and TRBJ1-3, with the D gene too uncertain to name. This clonotype originated in a female donor with papillary thyroid cancer or a benign thyroid nodule (not recorded which). Some clones in this sample may be carry-over from other donors' samples. Here the CDR3 is given as CASSQVRGSGNTIYF. The DNA is TGCGCCAGCAGCCAAGTGAGAGGATCTGGAAACACCATATATTTT.